These T cell receptor beta chains were read from a single sample in a study of blood T cell repertoires in COVID-19. The method was immunoSEQ multiplex PCR; TCRdb's version includes in-frame clones alone and lacks a portion of them. The table includes tens of thousands of clones, roughly four fifths detected once. The sample was peripheral blood. All receptors come from a human donor with acute or convalescent COVID-19. The donor label of this sample is uncertain. Both conserved end residues are part of each CDR3. Each record gives: clone size, D gene, J gene, V gene, CDR3 protein, CDR3 DNA. A D gene is named only where the DNA matches it firmly. Expanded clones are given a class, and other clones once, few, many or no size at all.

- TRBD1 TRBJ1-1 TRBV6-5 CASRDLTGVATEAFF TGTGCCAGCAGGGATTTGACAGGGGTAGCCACTGAAGCTTTCTTT
- TRBD2 TRBJ2-1 TRBV29-1 CSVEDPGRAPNEQFF TGCAGCGTTGAAGATCCCGGGAGGGCCCCCAATGAGCAGTTCTTC
- TRBD1 TRBJ2-1 TRBV25-1 CASSEFRTGGNEQFF TGTGCCAGCAGTGAATTTAGGACAGGGGGAAATGAGCAGTTCTTC
- - TRBJ2-7 TRBV3-1/TRBV3-2 CASSQQATYEQYF TGTGCCAGCAGCCAACAGGCTACCTACGAGCAGTACTTC
- - TRBJ2-7 TRBV6-5 CASSYSRGETYEQYF TGTGCCAGCAGTTACTCAAGGGGCGAGACCTACGAGCAGTACTTC
- TRBD1 TRBJ1-1 TRBV27 CASSLRGQGNTEAFF TGTGCCAGCAGTTTGCGGGGACAGGGGAACACTGAAGCTTTCTTT
- TRBD1 TRBJ1-1 TRBV11-2 CASSSGQGLEAFF TGTGCCAGCAGCTCTGGACAGGGCTTAGAAGCTTTCTTT
- TRBD1 TRBJ2-4 TRBV2 CASRSGQGIKNIQYF TGTGCCAGCAGATCGGGACAGGGTATTAAAAACATTCAGTACTTC
- - TRBJ2-1 TRBV18 CAGKRGYNEQFF TGTGCCGGTAAACGGGGCTACAATGAGCAGTTCTTC
- TRBD2 TRBJ2-2 TRBV5-1 CASSLVAGLNTGELFF TGCGCCAGCAGCTTGGTAGCGGGCCTTAACACCGGGGAGCTGTTTTTT
- - TRBJ1-1 TRBV18 CASSPVQVNTEAFF TGTGCCAGCTCACCAGTACAGGTGAACACTGAAGCTTTCTTT
- - TRBJ1-2 TRBV5-1 CASSQDSRSYTF TGCGCCAGCAGCCAGGACTCAAGGAGCTACACCTTC
few - TRBJ1-3 TRBV4-1 CASSQDPDFGVGNTIYF TGCGCCAGCAGCCAAGACCCTGATTTCGGGGTTGGAAACACCATATATTTT
once TRBD1 TRBJ1-1 TRBV10-3 CAIMSGQPNTEAFF TGTGCCATCATGTCGGGACAGCCGAACACTGAAGCTTTCTTT
- - TRBJ2-2 TRBV4-1 CASSQERRNTGELFF TGCGCCAGCAGCCAAGAGCGCCGGAACACCGGGGAGCTGTTTTTT
once TRBD2 TRBJ2-5 TRBV2 CASSVGRGEGTQYF TGTGCCAGCAGTGTGGGCCGCGGGGAGGGGACCCAGTACTTC
- - TRBJ2-1 TRBV7-6 CASSLDRVASYNEQFF TGTGCCAGCAGCTTAGACAGGGTCGCCTCCTACAATGAGCAGTTCTTC
- TRBD2 TRBJ2-5 TRBV7-2 CASSLMLAGGQETQYF TGTGCCAGCAGCTTAATGCTAGCGGGGGGCCAAGAGACCCAGTACTTC
- - TRBJ1-4 TRBV19 CASKRGNEKLFF TGTGCCAGTAAACGGGGTAATGAAAAACTGTTTTTT
- TRBD2 TRBJ2-7 TRBV18 CASSPGGVYEQYF TGTGCCAGCTCCCCCGGGGGGGTGTACGAGCAGTACTTC
- - TRBJ2-2 TRBV4-3 CASSQDPLDTGELFF TGCGCCAGCAGCCAAGACCCACTAGACACCGGGGAGCTGTTTTTT